Listed here are 20 T cell receptor beta chains from one sample, sequenced in a study of blood T cells in healthy people across ages. For the second PCR, which ran for roughly 7 to 11 cycles, a sample-barcoded 5' primer and a J-beta primer mix were used. TCRdb reanalysed the 5' RACE reads using MiXCR and keeps one entry per CDR3 protein. The sample includes around 2 million distinct CDR3 sequences, about two fifths of them seen just once. Sequenced: blood. Every receptor here comes from a human donor in good health.

This clonotype was seen more than once but under ten times. The CDR3 DNA sequence: TGCAGCGTTGAAGTTGGAGAGCGGGGGGTGTACCAAGAGACCCAGTACTTC. It translates to CSVEVGERGVYQETQYF. The rearrangement links TRBV29-1 to TRBJ2-5; 9 nucleotides agree with TRBD2. The CDR3 consists of 17 residues. V lost 1 base to trimming and J lost 0 bases; unmatched junction nucleotides: 9. CDR1 is SQVTM, CDR2 ANQGSEA, per germline. Based on the CDR3 plus reference TRBV29-1 and TRBJ2-5, the full variable domain is SAVISQKPSRDICQRGTSLTIQCQVDSQVTMMFWYRQQPGQSLTLIATANQGSEATYESGFVIDKFPISRPNLTFSTLTVSNMSPEDSSIYLCSVEVGERGVYQETQYFGPGTRLLVL.

This clonotype was seen only a few times. The CDR3 DNA reads as TGTGCCAGCACCCCTTTGGGGTGGAACGAGCAGTACTTC. Translation: CASTPLGWNEQYF. This sequence joins TRBV6-5 and TRBJ2-7; no firm D call. Trimming removed 7 bases from V and 5 bases from J, with 15 bases in between. The CDR3 extends over 13 amino acids. The germline V gene has CDR1 MNHEY and CDR2 SVGAGI.

J is TRBJ2-7 and V is TRBV29-1, with D perhaps assigned TRBD1 or TRBD2 (5 bases each). This CDR3 region has 12 residues. Trimming shortened V by 5 bases and J by 7 bases, and 15 bases separated the two germline ends. Germline V gene data show CDR1 as SQVTM and CDR2 as ANQGSEA. CDR3 amino acids: CSVRDGEREQYF. The DNA for the CDR3 is TGCAGCGTTCGGGACGGTGAAAGAGAGCAGTACTTC.

This rearrangement joins TRBV6-5 to TRBJ2-7, with a weak D call TRBD2 (5 bases). The CDR3 has 16 residues. Per the germline V gene, CDR1 is MNHEY and CDR2 is SVGAGI. V was clipped by 0 bases and J by 5 bases, with 17 bases between them. CDR3 nucleotides: TGTGCCAGCAGTTACTCGAAAATCTCCCGAGCGGACGAGCAGTACTTC. Protein: CASSYSKISRADEQYF.

The chain employs TRBV5-6 and TRBJ2-4, with D tentatively TRBD1 or TRBD2 (5 bases each). The germline CDR1 and CDR2 sequences are SGHDT and YYEEEE. The CDR3 length is 14 residues. V lost 5 bases, J lost 13 bases, and 22 bases lay in between. The CDR3 region has the DNA TGTGCCAGCAGTCCCGGGACCTCTTCCTACGGGCAGTACTTC. It translates to CASSPGTSSYGQYF.

This chain joins TRBV7-8 and TRBJ1-5; TRBD1 agrees at 7 bases. This CDR3 spans 16 amino acids. Germline loops: CDR1 SGHVS, CDR2 FQNEAQ. V gave up 2 bases and J gave up 2 bases; unmatched junction bases: 6. In nucleotides, the CDR3 is TGTGCCAGCAGCTTATGGGGAGGGACAGGCAATCAGCCCCAGCATTTT. Translating gives CASSLWGGTGNQPQHF.

J is TRBJ2-5 and V is TRBV5-5, with 9 bases that match TRBD2. Germline V gives CDR1 SGHKS, CDR2 YYEKEE (reference sequence). This CDR3 has 14 residues. Germline trimming cut 3 bases from V and 6 bases from J; bases unmatched to any gene: 6. The chain's CDR3 is CASSSLGLAQTQYF. The CDR3 nucleotides read TGTGCCAGCAGCTCCCTGGGACTAGCCCAGACCCAGTACTTC.

In nucleotides, the CDR3 is TGCGCCAGCAGCCCTGAGCCTGCAGATACGCAGTATTTT. This gives the protein CASSPEPADTQYF. V is TRBV5-1 and J is TRBJ2-3, with D uncertain. Germline values: CDR1 SGHRS, CDR2 YFSETQ. V was shortened by 4 bases and J by 4 bases, with 10 bases between the two germline ends. The CDR3 consists of 13 residues.

This clonotype has just a few counts. The genes are TRBV9 and TRBJ2-3; no reliable D call. Germline CDR1 is SGDLS and CDR2 is YYNGEE. Trimming shortened V by 4 bases and J by 4 bases, and 10 bases separated the two germline ends. The CDR3 length is 13 residues. The CDR3 sequence: CASSPHAADTQYF. CDR3 nucleotides: TGTGCCAGCAGCCCCCACGCGGCAGATACGCAGTATTTT.

V usage is TRBV3-1 and J usage is TRBJ2-1; 11 positions match TRBD2. This CDR3 spans 16 amino acids. The V and J ends lost 1 base and 8 bases, in that order; junction bases with no gene match: 7. Germline V CDR1 and CDR2: LGHDT, YNNKEL (reference sequence). The CDR3 DNA is TGTGCCAGCAGCCAAGGTAGACTAGCGGGGTCCGATGAGCAGTTCTTC. Amino acids: CASSQGRLAGSDEQFF.

V and J are TRBV20-1 and TRBJ1-1, with D possibly TRBD1 on 6 matching bases. Germline V gene data show CDR1 as DFQATT and CDR2 as SNEGSKA (reference sequence). CDR3 size: 13 residues. Trimming removed 5 bases at V and 1 base at J, with 11 bases between. The CDR3 here is CSAHKGGNTEAFF. CDR3 coding DNA: TGCAGTGCTCACAAGGGGGGGAACACTGAAGCTTTCTTT.

J is TRBJ2-7 and V is TRBV7-2; TRBD1 agrees at 10 bases. The CDR3 is 16 amino acids. Germline CDR1 reads SGHTA; CDR2 reads FQGNSA. Trimming removed 5 bases from V and 5 bases from J; junction bases left unmatched: 12. The CDR3 loop is CASSRGSGTGVHEQYF. Written as DNA, the CDR3 is TGTGCCAGCAGCCGCGGATCCGGGACAGGGGTTCACGAGCAGTACTTC.

This rearrangement joins TRBV15 to TRBJ2-1; no clear D. From germline, CDR1 is LNHNV and CDR2 YYDKDF (reference sequence). The CDR3 is 12 residues long. V was clipped by 2 bases and J by 6 bases, with 5 bases between them. The CDR3 here is CATSRIGNEQFF. The CDR3 DNA is TGTGCCACCAGCAGAATTGGCAATGAGCAGTTCTTC.

The chain uses TRBV4-3 and TRBJ1-2; a weak D match, TRBD1 (5 bases). V gave up 0 bases and J gave up 7 bases, with 12 bases separating them. The germline V gene encodes CDR1 LGHNA and CDR2 YSLEER. CDR3 length: 14 amino acids. In nucleotides, the CDR3 is TGCGCCAGCAGCCAAGAAAACAGGACCCCTGGCTACACCTTC. It specifies CASSQENRTPGYTF.

This chain uses TRBV5-5 with TRBJ1-5; D perhaps matches TRBD1 (5 bases). V lost 3 bases and J 2 bases, leaving 12 bases between the germline ends. The CDR3 is 15 residues long. Germline V gene data show CDR1 as SGHKS and CDR2 as YYEKEE (reference sequence). The CDR3 nucleotides are TGTGCCAGCAGCTGGGTGACGGGGGGCAATCAGCCCCAGCATTTT. It yields the protein CASSWVTGGNQPQHF.

This clonotype was observed a handful of times. This rearrangement joins TRBV12-3 or TRBV12-4 to TRBJ2-4; no reliable D call. Trimming removed 5 bases from V and 5 bases from J, with 13 bases in between. CDR3 length equals 14 residues. The CDR3 nucleotides read TGTGCCAGCAGTCCGCAGTTAGGTGAAAACATTCAGTACTTC. It is translated as CASSPQLGENIQYF.

The chain links TRBV7-2 to TRBJ2-1; 7 positions match TRBD2. V was pared by 3 bases and J by 6 bases, with 8 bases of the junction left unmatched. The germline CDR1 and CDR2 sequences are SGHTA and FQGNSA. The CDR3 extends over 15 amino acids. The CDR3 protein is CASSLSASGTNEQFF. The CDR3 DNA reads as TGTGCCAGCAGCTTGTCCGCTAGCGGAACCAATGAGCAGTTCTTC.

Details on this clonotype: Germline and junction disagree at one end, which may indicate a read error. This chain uses TRBV5-1 with TRBJ1-4, with D maybe TRBD1 (6 bases). CDR1 SGHRS and CDR2 YFSETQ come from the germline V gene. The CDR3 is 16 amino acids. CDR3 protein: CASRTDTGSSNEKRFF. CDR3 nucleotides: TGCGCCAGCAGGACCGACACAGGGAGTTCTAATGAAAAACGGTTTTTT.

This chain connects TRBV5-1 to TRBJ1-2; 10 positions agree with TRBD1. CDR1 is SGHRS and CDR2 is YFSETQ in the germline V gene. V was clipped by 4 bases and J by 7 bases; unmatched bases: 7. CDR3 size: 14 residues. CDR3 residues: CASSPDRGSLGYTF. CDR3 DNA sequence: TGCGCCAGCAGCCCGGACAGGGGGTCTCTTGGCTACACCTTC.

The chain couples TRBV28 to TRBJ1-5, with 7 bases identical to TRBD1. The trim removed 10 bases at V and 3 bases at J, leaving 24 bases unmatched. The CDR3 is made up of 19 amino acids. In germline, CDR1 is MDHEN, CDR2 SYDVKM. In DNA, the CDR3 is TGTGCCACCCAATTACGGGACCCTGGGGCAGGGGGAATCAATCAGCCCCAGCATTTT. This sequence encodes CATQLRDPGAGGINQPQHF.